This T cell receptor (beta chain) appears in the sequencing data of a study of blood T cells in healthy people across ages. Findings of the study overall: The study regarded diversity estimates from one million T cells as underestimates. Long-lived donors had more naive CD4+ cells and higher diversity than aged donors. Naive T cell percentage strongly correlated with TCR beta diversity.

To note about this clonotype: The antigen remains undetermined.

Donors were systemically healthy Caucasian individuals from Russia aged about 6 to 100 years. Combining a sample-barcoded 5' primer with a J-beta primer mix, a second PCR ran for 7 to 11 cycles. TCRdb recomputed calls from the 5' RACE reads with MiXCR, one row per CDR3 protein. This sample has roughly 860,000 distinct CDR3 sequences, with around two thirds found just once. There are 15 residues in the CDR3. Trimming took 6 bases from V and 7 from J; bases not matched to a gene: 6. The V gene's germline CDR1 is MNHEY and CDR2 SVGAGI. The origin of this receptor is a man aged 30 to 39 in good health. The chain recombines TRBV6-5 with TRBJ2-3, with 14 bases matching TRBD2. The sequenced sample consisted of blood. The CDR3 DNA sequence: TGTGCCAGCAGCCCTCGACTAGCGGGGGGGCATACGCAGTATTTT. Its protein is CASSPRLAGGHTQYF.